Listed here is a single T cell receptor (beta chain). Its target is unknown. The data were obtained in a study of cytomegalovirus exposure and HLA in healthy donors. Study results and limitations: The productive fraction for most TCR beta V segments was about 87% or about 30% in an earlier analysis. Most TCR sequences proved rare, with some public TCRs found in many donors.

J gave up 4 bases and V 3 bases, and 6 bases lay outside the gene matches. Germline CDR1 is SGHDT and CDR2 is YYEEEE. CDR3 length: 15 residues. Primers for the PCR totalled 60 Vbeta and 13 Jbeta. Profiling relied on immunoSEQ multiplex PCR, and the TCRdb table lists in-frame clones only, not all of them. This sample's table reports more than 45,000 clones. What was sequenced was PBMCs. The sequence derives from a woman aged 25 to 39 in good health and CMV-seropositive. This chain connects TRBV5-6 to TRBJ1-1, with TRBD1 identical over 10 bases. The CDR3, as DNA: TGTGCCAGCAGCTGGGGGACAGGGGAGGCCACTGAAGCTTTCTTT. It encodes CASSWGTGEATEAFF.